A few counts support the clone carrying this T cell receptor beta chain. V lost 1 base and J lost 7; bases outside the gene matches: 6. This CDR3 has 14 residues. Germline values: CDR1 SEHNR, CDR2 FQNEAQ (reference sequence). This specimen comes from a study of response to subunit inactivated influenza vaccine. MiXCR, run by TCRdb on the RT-PCR reads, gives a single entry per CDR3 protein. The repertoire includes approximately 490,000 distinct CDR3 sequences, less than 7.5% of them detected once, and around 12% sits in the top ten. The specimen was PBMCs from blood, collected around 2 years after vaccination. This chain uses TRBV7-9 with TRBJ2-5; TRBD1 matches at 7 bases. This TCR was recovered from a man between 45 and 75 years old who received an inactivated influenza vaccine. Written as DNA, the CDR3 is TGTGCCAGCAGCTTAGACCTCTCAGGGGGGACCCAGTACTTC. Translation gives CASSLDLSGGTQYF. The full variable domain, with the rest looked up from reference TRBV7-9 and TRBJ2-5, is DTGVSQNPRHKITKRGQNVTFRCDPISEHNRLYWYRQTLGQGPEFLTYFQNEAQLEKSRLLSDRFSAERPKGSFSTLEIQRTEQGDSAMYLCASSLDLSGGTQYFGPGTRLLVL.